Detailed here is one TCR beta chain. Its antigen is not known. The length of the CDR3 is 13 residues. V lost 2 bases and J lost 0, with 5 bases in between. Germline-derived CDR1 and CDR2 are SGHDT and YYEEEE. The data belong to a study of lymphopenia after photon versus proton radiotherapy. Profiling relied on immunoSEQ multiplex PCR, and the TCRdb table lists in-frame clones only, not all of them. The sample records 65,000 to 85,000 clones, under 95% being singletons. Study-wide results and limits: After the lymphocyte nadir, photon-treated repertoires showed oligoclonal expansion, especially of CD8+ Temra cells. Photon-treated patients lost naive T cells and TCR diversity; proton-treated stayed stable.

V and J are TRBV5-6 and TRBJ1-1, with D hard to call. The source was peripheral blood, collected from a patient treated with photon-based radiotherapy. The origin of this receptor is a woman between 40 and 55 years old with cholangiocarcinoma. CDR3 loop: CASSLGVNTEAFF. CDR3 coding DNA: TGTGCCAGCAGCTTAGGTGTGAACACTGAAGCTTTCTTT.